One sample yielded the 14 T cell receptor beta chains listed below, sequenced in a study of blood T cells in healthy people across ages (dated by TCRdb to between 2014 and 2017). Libraries were made using 5' RACE. Sequenced on an Illumina HiSeq 2500. A second PCR of about 6 to 11 cycles was performed with a sample-barcoded 5' primer and a J-beta primer mix. The raw public reads went through TCRdb reprocessing: fastp at Q25, MiXCR clone calling, in-frame beta chains kept. Records with the same CDR3 protein are collapsed into one entry carrying the most frequent genes and DNA. Within this sample are approximately 780,000 distinct CDR3 sequences, with roughly 24% of them counted one time only. The ten largest make up about 2.9% of the sample. This sample also appeared in a second study, on T cells of mothers and their children.

What was sequenced was blood. The receptor source for this set is a boy between 10 and 17 years old in good health.

This chain connects TRBV29-1 to TRBJ1-5; D unresolved. This CDR3 is built from 13 residues. CDR1 is SQVTM and CDR2 is ANQGSEA in the germline V gene. Trimming removed 3 bases at V and 1 base at J, with 7 bases between. The CDR3 region is CSVDLGSNQPQHF. For the CDR3, the DNA is TGCAGCGTTGACTTAGGGAGCAATCAGCCCCAGCATTTT.

This clonotype was detected a few times. The rearrangement uses TRBV5-1 and TRBJ1-6, with D unresolved. The germline V gene encodes CDR1 SGHRS and CDR2 YFSETQ. The CDR3 has 14 amino acids. V dropped 0 bases and J dropped 9 bases, with 10 bases sitting between them. The CDR3 sequence: CASSLDRNLSPLHF. CDR3 in DNA: TGCGCCAGCAGCTTGGACAGAAACCTTTCACCCCTCCACTTT.

The rearrangement uses TRBV20-1 and TRBJ1-3, with D possibly TRBD1 on 5 matching bases. CDR1 DFQATT and CDR2 SNEGSKA come from the germline V gene (reference sequence). Trimming took 0 bases from V and 3 from J, leaving 9 bases between them. There are 14 residues in the CDR3. CDR3 loop: CSAREGTGGNTIYF. CDR3 DNA sequence: TGCAGTGCTAGAGAAGGGACGGGTGGAAACACCATATATTTT.

The chain combines TRBV7-9 with TRBJ2-3; 9 bases match TRBD2. The CDR3 contains 18 residues. The germline V gene encodes CDR1 SEHNR and CDR2 FQNEAQ (reference sequence). The V segment lost 4 bases and the J segment 2 bases; nucleotides outside the gene matches: 13. The CDR3: CASSSRGLAGTITDTQYF. As DNA, the CDR3 is TGTGCCAGCAGCTCCCGGGGGCTAGCGGGGACTATCACAGATACGCAGTATTTT.

This chain joins TRBV20-1 and TRBJ1-1; D unclear. Germline CDR1 is DFQATT and CDR2 is SNEGSKA (reference sequence). This CDR3 has 13 residues. V was pared by 3 bases and J by 0 bases, with 8 bases between. In DNA, the CDR3 is TGCAGTGCTAGCGGGCAGGTGAACACTGAAGCTTTCTTT. Residues: CSASGQVNTEAFF.

The chain joins TRBV6-1 to TRBJ1-2, with 7 bases fitting TRBD1. Germline V gives CDR1 MNHNS, CDR2 SASEGT. Trimming removed 3 bases from V and 4 bases from J; junction bases left unmatched: 5. The CDR3 is made up of 14 amino acids. The CDR3 region is CASSEDRTFYGYTF. The CDR3 DNA follows: TGTGCCAGCAGTGAGGACAGGACATTCTATGGCTACACCTTC.

The V gene is TRBV11-1, the J gene TRBJ2-6; 11 bases agree with TRBD1. Germline CDR1 is SGHAT and CDR2 is FQDESV (reference sequence). The CDR3 has 18 residues. Germline trimming cut 5 bases from V and 0 bases from J; bases unmatched to any gene: 6. As DNA, the CDR3 is TGTGCCAGCAGCCCCGGACAGGGGGCGTTCTCTGGGGCCAACGTCCTGACTTTC. The encoded protein is CASSPGQGAFSGANVLTF.

This rearrangement joins TRBV6-5 to TRBJ1-2; D call uncertain. The V gene's germline CDR1 is MNHEY and CDR2 SVGAGI. The CDR3 consists of 15 residues. V was trimmed by 3 bases and J by 4 bases, leaving 15 bases between them. The CDR3 DNA follows: TGTGCCAGCAGTTATTTCCGGGCGCCCATCTATGGCTACACCTTC. Amino acids: CASSYFRAPIYGYTF.

This clonotype was recorded at least ten times. This sequence joins TRBV28 and TRBJ2-2, with TRBD2 identical over 7 bases. Germline V lookup: CDR1 MDHEN, CDR2 SYDVKM. This CDR3 is 13 amino acids long. J was trimmed by 6 bases and V by 3 bases; bases with no gene match: 1. The CDR3 reads CASSLGGSGELFF. In nucleotides, the CDR3 is TGTGCCAGCAGTTTGGGGGGGTCCGGGGAGCTGTTTTTT. The full variable domain, completed using reference TRBV28 and TRBJ2-2, is DVKVTQSSRYLVKRTGEKVFLECVQDMDHENMFWYRQDPGLGLRLIYFSYDVKMKEKGDIPEGYSVSREKKERFSLILESASTNQTSMYLCASSLGGSGELFFGEGSRLTVL.

This chain links TRBV20-1 with TRBJ2-1, with D uncertain. Germline CDR1 reads DFQATT; CDR2 reads SNEGSKA (reference sequence). V was pared by 1 base and J by 7 bases, with 17 bases between. The CDR3 contains 15 residues. In nucleotides, the CDR3 is TGCAGTGCTAGAGTGTTTAGCCGAAGGTCGAATGAGCAGTTCTTC. It specifies CSARVFSRRSNEQFF.

This clonotype was found a few times. This chain connects TRBV2 to TRBJ2-1, with D maybe TRBD2 (5 bases). Germline V gives CDR1 SNHLY, CDR2 FYNNEI. V lost 11 bases, J lost 8 bases, and 13 bases lay in between. The CDR3 has 11 amino acids. The CDR3 DNA follows: TGTGCCTGCACCGTGAGGGATGAGCAGTTCTTC. It yields the protein CACTVRDEQFF.

This clonotype was picked up a small number of times. A much larger clonotype is one base distant, so this may be a read error. The chain links TRBV6-2 or TRBV6-3 to TRBJ2-7, with D unclear. Germline V lookup: CDR1 MNHEY, CDR2 SVGEGT. The CDR3 runs to 11 residues. Trimming stripped 6 bases from V and 5 bases from J, with 8 bases between. CDR3 DNA sequence: TGTGCCAGCAGCCGGAACGACGAGCAGTACTTC. Its protein product is CASSRNDEQYF.

The CDR3 DNA follows: TGTGCCAGCACGGACGGGATTAATTCACCCCTCCACTTT. It is translated as CASTDGINSPLHF. The chain recombines TRBV6-5 with TRBJ1-6; D uncertain. Trimming shortened V by 7 bases and J by 6 bases, and 10 bases separated the two germline ends. CDR1 MNHEY and CDR2 SVGAGI come from the germline V gene. The CDR3 is made up of 13 amino acids.

V and J are TRBV20-1 and TRBJ2-5; 12 nucleotides match TRBD2. Germline CDR1 DFQATT, CDR2 SNEGSKA (reference sequence). Trimming cost V 3 bases and J 0 bases; bases outside gene matches: 8. This CDR3 is built from 17 residues. CDR3 in amino acids: CSASRLAGATYQETQYF. As DNA, the CDR3 is TGCAGTGCTAGTCGACTAGCGGGGGCCACGTACCAAGAGACCCAGTACTTC.